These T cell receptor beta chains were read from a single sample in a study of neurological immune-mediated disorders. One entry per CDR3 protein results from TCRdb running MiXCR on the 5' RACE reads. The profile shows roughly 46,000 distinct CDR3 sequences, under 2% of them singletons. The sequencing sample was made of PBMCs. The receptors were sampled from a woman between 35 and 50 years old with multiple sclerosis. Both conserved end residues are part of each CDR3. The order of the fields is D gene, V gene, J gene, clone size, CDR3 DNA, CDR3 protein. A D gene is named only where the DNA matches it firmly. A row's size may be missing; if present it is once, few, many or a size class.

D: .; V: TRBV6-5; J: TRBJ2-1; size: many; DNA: TGTGCCAGCAGTTCCCATTTTGGTGAGCAGTTCTTC; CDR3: CASSSHFGEQFF
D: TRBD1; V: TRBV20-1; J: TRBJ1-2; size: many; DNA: TGCAGTGCTAGAAGGGACAGAATCTATGGCTACACCTTC; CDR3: CSARRDRIYGYTF
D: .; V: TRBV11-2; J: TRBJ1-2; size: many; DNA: TGTGCCAGCAGCTTAGATTGGGTCTCCAACGGTGGCTACACCTTC; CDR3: CASSLDWVSNGGYTF
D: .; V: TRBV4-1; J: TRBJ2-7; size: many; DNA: TGCGCCAGCAGCCAAGATGGCGTGGCAGGGTGGATGCCCGAGCAGTACTTC; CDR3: CASSQDGVAGWMPEQYF
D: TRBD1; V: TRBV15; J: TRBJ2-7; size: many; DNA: TGTGCCACCAGCAGAGCCCGGGACAGGGGTTACGAGCAGTACTTC; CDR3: CATSRARDRGYEQYF
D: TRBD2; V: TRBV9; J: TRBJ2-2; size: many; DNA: TGTGCCAGCAGCCCGCGGGGCGGGGGATACACCGGGGAGCTGTTTTTT; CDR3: CASSPRGGGYTGELFF
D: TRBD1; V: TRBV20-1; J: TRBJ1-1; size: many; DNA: TGCAGTGCTAGACCCAGGACAGGGAACACTGAAGCTTTCTTT; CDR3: CSARPRTGNTEAFF
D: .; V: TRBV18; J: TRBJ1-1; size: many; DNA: TGTGCCTCGCAGGAAAGCATGAACACTGAAGCTTTCTTT; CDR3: CASQESMNTEAFF
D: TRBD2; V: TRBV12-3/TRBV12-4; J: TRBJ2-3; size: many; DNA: TGTGCCAGCAGTTTAGTGCGGGGGGGCACAGATACGCAGTATTTT; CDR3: CASSLVRGGTDTQYF
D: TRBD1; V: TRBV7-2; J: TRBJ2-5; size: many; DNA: TGTGCCAGCAGCCCAAGACAGGGTCGGGGAGAGACCCAGTACTTC; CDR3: CASSPRQGRGETQYF
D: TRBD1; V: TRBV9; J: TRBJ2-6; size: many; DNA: TGTGCCAGCAGCTTCCTGGGACAGCACTCTGGGGCCAACGTCCTGACTTTC; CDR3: CASSFLGQHSGANVLTF
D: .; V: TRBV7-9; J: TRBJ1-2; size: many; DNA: TGTGCCAGCAGCTTAGACCAGGAGGACTATGGCTACACCTTC; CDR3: CASSLDQEDYGYTF
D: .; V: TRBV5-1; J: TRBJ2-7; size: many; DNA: TGCGCCAGCAGCTTGGCCCAGGGCCCGTCCTACGAGCAGTACTTC; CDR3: CASSLAQGPSYEQYF
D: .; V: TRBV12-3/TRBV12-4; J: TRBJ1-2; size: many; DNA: TGTGCCAGCAGCCCCCACCAGTTCGGGGCTGGCTACACCTTC; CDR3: CASSPHQFGAGYTF
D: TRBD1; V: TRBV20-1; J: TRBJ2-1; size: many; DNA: TGCAGTGCTCCCCTAGGACAGGGGGTACACAATGAGCAGTTCTTC; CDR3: CSAPLGQGVHNEQFF
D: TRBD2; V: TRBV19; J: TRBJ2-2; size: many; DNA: TGTGCCAGTAGAGGACTAGCGGGGGCCGGGGAGCTGTTTTTT; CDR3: CASRGLAGAGELFF
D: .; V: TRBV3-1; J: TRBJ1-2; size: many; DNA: TGTGCCAGCAGCCAATTCAGCTATGGCTACACCTTC; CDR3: CASSQFSYGYTF
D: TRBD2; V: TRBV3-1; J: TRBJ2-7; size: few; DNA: TGTGCCAGCAGCCGTAGCGGGGCTACCTACGAGCAGTACTTC; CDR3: CASSRSGATYEQYF
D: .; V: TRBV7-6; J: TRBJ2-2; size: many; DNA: TGTGCCAGCAGAGTGACGAACCCAGGGGAGCTGTTTTTT; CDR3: CASRVTNPGELFF
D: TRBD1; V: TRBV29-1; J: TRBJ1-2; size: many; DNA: TGCAGCGTTGGCCAGGGGGGAGAGGGCTACACCTTC; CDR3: CSVGQGGEGYTF
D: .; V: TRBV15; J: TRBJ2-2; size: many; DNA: TGTGCCACCAGCAGTAACCCGGGACCCATGAACACCGGGGAGCTGTTTTTT; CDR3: CATSSNPGPMNTGELFF
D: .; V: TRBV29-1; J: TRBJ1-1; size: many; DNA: TGCAGCGTTGGAGGACACAACACTGAAGCTTTCTTT; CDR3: CSVGGHNTEAFF
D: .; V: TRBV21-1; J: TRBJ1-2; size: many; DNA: TGTGCCAGCAGCAAGGGGCAGGGTGATAGATATGGCTACACCTTC; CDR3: CASSKGQGDRYGYTF
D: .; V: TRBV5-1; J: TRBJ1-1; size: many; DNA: TGCGCCAGCAGCTTGGCAGCCAACACTGAAGCTTTCTTT; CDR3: CASSLAANTEAFF
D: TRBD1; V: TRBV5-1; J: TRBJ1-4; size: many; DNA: TGCGCCAGCAGCCTGAATGACAGGGGAAAACTGTTTTTT; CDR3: CASSLNDRGKLFF
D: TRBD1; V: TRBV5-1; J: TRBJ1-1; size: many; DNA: TGCGCCAGCACCTGGACAGGGGGCGTGAACACTGAAGCTTTCTTT; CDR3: CASTWTGGVNTEAFF
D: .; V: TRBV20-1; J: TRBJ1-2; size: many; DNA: TGCAGTGCTCCGACACAGGGAATCTATGGCTACACCTTC; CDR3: CSAPTQGIYGYTF
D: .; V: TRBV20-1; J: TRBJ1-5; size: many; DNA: TGCAGTGCTAGAGATTTCCGTGCCCTTAGCAATCAGCCCCAGCATTTT; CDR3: CSARDFRALSNQPQHF
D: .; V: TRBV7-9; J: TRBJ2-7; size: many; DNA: TGTGCCAGCAGCTCCATCTACGAGCAGTACTTC; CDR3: CASSSIYEQYF
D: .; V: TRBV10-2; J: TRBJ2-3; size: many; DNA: TGCGCCAGCAGTGAGTCTAGGGACACGAGGCAGTATTTT; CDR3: CASSESRDTRQYF
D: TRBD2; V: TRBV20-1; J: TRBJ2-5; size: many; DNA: TGCAGTGCTCCTACTAGCGTACAAGAGACCCAGTACTTC; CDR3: CSAPTSVQETQYF
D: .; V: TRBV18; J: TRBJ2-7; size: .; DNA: TGTGACAGCTCAACACGGGCGCGAGAGCAGTACTTC; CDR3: CDSSTRAREQYF
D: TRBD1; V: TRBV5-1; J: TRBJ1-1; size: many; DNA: TGCGCCAGCAGCTTGGGCACACAGGGGCCCCTGGGGACTGAAGCTTTCTTT; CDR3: CASSLGTQGPLGTEAFF
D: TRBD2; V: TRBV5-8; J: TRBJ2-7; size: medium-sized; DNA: TGTGCCAGCTTCTGGGGGGGTGGACGTTCGTACGAGCAGTACTTC; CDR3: CASFWGGGRSYEQYF
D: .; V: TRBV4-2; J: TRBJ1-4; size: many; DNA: TGTGCCAGCAGCCCTCAGGGTGGTTTTGGTGAAAAACTGTTTTTT; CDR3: CASSPQGGFGEKLFF
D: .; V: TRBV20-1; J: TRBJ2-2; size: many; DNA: TGCAGTGTTGGAGGGGACGGGGGGGAGCTGTTTTTT; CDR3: CSVGGDGGELFF
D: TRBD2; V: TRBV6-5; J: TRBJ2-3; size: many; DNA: TGTGCCAGCAGTACCGGGGTAGCGGGGGCCTACACAGATACGCAGTATTTT; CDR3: CASSTGVAGAYTDTQYF
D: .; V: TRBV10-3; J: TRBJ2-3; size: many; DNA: TGTGCCATCAGTAACGGGGTTACGCAGTATTTT; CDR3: CAISNGVTQYF
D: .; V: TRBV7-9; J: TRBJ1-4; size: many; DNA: TGTGCCAGCAGCTTACAGGGTGGAAAACTGTTTTTT; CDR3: CASSLQGGKLFF
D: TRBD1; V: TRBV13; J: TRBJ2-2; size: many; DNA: TGTGCCAGCAGCTTAGGGCACAGGGGGCCCACCGGGGAGCTGTTTTTT; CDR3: CASSLGHRGPTGELFF
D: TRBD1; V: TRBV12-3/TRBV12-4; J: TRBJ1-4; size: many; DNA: TGTGCCAGCAGTTCCCCCGGGACAGGGGTCGAAAAACTGTTTTTT; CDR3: CASSSPGTGVEKLFF
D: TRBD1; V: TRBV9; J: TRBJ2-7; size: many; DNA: TGTGCCAGCAGCCCCCGGACAGGGAGCTACGAGCAGTACTTC; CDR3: CASSPRTGSYEQYF
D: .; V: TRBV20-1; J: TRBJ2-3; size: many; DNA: TGCAGTGCTGGGGGCTTTGCCACAGATACGCAGTATTTT; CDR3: CSAGGFATDTQYF
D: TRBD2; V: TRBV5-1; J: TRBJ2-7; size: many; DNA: TGCGCCAGCTCTTTCACACTCGGGGGGGCCTCCTACGAGCAGTACTTC; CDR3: CASSFTLGGASYEQYF